This entry lists 14 T cell receptor beta chains sequenced from one sample in a study of OX40 agonist ivuxolimab in advanced cancers. Only in-frame clones appear in the TCRdb table, and some are missing; sequencing was by immunoSEQ multiplex PCR. The top ten clones hold approximately 4.8% of a sample with tens of thousands of clones, 88% of them seen once. The sample in question was CD4+ or CD8+ T cells sorted from blood, obtained in a trial of the OX40 agonist ivuxolimab. The receptors originated from an adult with an advanced solid tumor such as melanoma, head and neck, liver or kidney cancer.

The chain has TRBV12-5 and TRBJ2-1; possibly TRBD1 for D (6 bases). This CDR3 spans 15 amino acids. From germline, CDR1 is LGHNT and CDR2 FRNRAP. V gave up 0 bases and J gave up 7 bases, with 13 bases separating them. The CDR3 sequence is CASGLVQGILNEQFF. The CDR3 nucleotides read TGTGCTAGTGGTTTGGTCCAGGGGATCCTTAATGAGCAGTTCTTC.

The chain combines TRBV6-1 with TRBJ2-5; a possible D gene is TRBD1 (5 bases). This CDR3 is 14 amino acids long. Germline lookup yields CDR1 MNHNS and CDR2 SASEGT. The germline V and J ends were trimmed by 1 base and 4 bases, with 10 bases remaining between them. This CDR3 reads CASSEGGTGETQYF. CDR3 DNA: TGTGCCAGCAGTGAAGGTGGTACAGGAGAGACCCAGTACTTC.

This chain uses TRBV27 with TRBJ1-6; weak D call: TRBD1 (5 bases). Per germline, CDR1 MNHEY and CDR2 SMNVEV (reference sequence). V was shortened by 3 bases and J by 4 bases, with 13 bases between the two germline ends. This CDR3 has 16 residues. DNA of the CDR3: TGTGCCAGCAGTTTGTTCGATGGGGCATATAATTCACCCCTCCACTTT. The encoded protein is CASSLFDGAYNSPLHF.

CDR3 residues: CASSLGPNNEQFF. Written as DNA, the CDR3 is TGCGCCAGCAGCTTGGGACCGAACAATGAGCAGTTCTTC. This chain connects TRBV5-1 to TRBJ2-1; D gene unclear. From germline, CDR1 is SGHRS and CDR2 YFSETQ. The CDR3 spans 13 residues. Trimming pared 0 bases from V and 5 bases from J, leaving 6 bases between.

The genes are TRBV6-6 and TRBJ2-5; perhaps TRBD2 as D (5 bases). CDR3 length equals 13 residues. Trimming removed 2 bases from V and 10 bases from J, with 14 bases in between. Germline-derived CDR1 and CDR2 are MNHNY and SVGAGI (reference sequence). DNA for the CDR3: TGTGCCAGCAGTTACCCCAGAACGGAGGACCAGTACTTC. Residues: CASSYPRTEDQYF.

The chain couples TRBV27 to TRBJ2-3; the D call may be TRBD1 or TRBD2 (5 bases each). There are 16 residues in the CDR3. V dropped 3 bases and J dropped 2 bases, with 15 bases sitting between them. CDR1 is MNHEY and CDR2 is SMNVEV in the germline V gene (reference sequence). The CDR3 reads CASSFSVGPHTDTQYF. The DNA of the CDR3 is TGTGCCAGCAGTTTCTCGGTGGGACCACACACAGATACGCAGTATTTT.

This clone occurred once. Other DNA sequences in this sample translate to the same CDR3. The gene calls are TRBV7-2 and TRBJ2-1, with 7 bases identical to TRBD1. The V segment lost 5 bases and the J segment 1 base; nucleotides outside the gene matches: 5. The CDR3 loop spans 15 amino acids. Germline lookup yields CDR1 SGHTA and CDR2 FQGNSA. The CDR3: CASSRGGSSYNEQFF. CDR3 bases: TGTGCCAGCAGCCGAGGGGGCAGTTCCTACAATGAGCAGTTCTTC.

The J gene is TRBJ2-3, the V gene TRBV7-9, with TRBD2 matching 13 bases. V lost 4 bases to trimming and J lost 6 bases; unmatched junction nucleotides: 7. Germline lookup yields CDR1 SEHNR and CDR2 FQNEAQ (reference sequence). The CDR3 totals 16 residues. This chain's CDR3 is CASSSRTSGSSDTQYF. CDR3 nucleotide sequence: TGTGCCAGCAGCTCCAGGACTAGCGGGAGTTCGGATACGCAGTATTTT.

The chain links TRBV6-1 to TRBJ2-7, with no clear D. The V end was cut by 11 bases, the J end by 0 bases, with 11 bases between. Germline lookup yields CDR1 MNHNS and CDR2 SASEGT. This CDR3 contains 12 residues. The CDR3 loop is CALRASSYEQYF. CDR3 nucleotide sequence: TGTGCCCTACGGGCCAGCTCCTACGAGCAGTACTTC.

The V and J genes are TRBV5-1 and TRBJ1-1, with D possibly being TRBD1 (6 bases). This CDR3 is built from 15 residues. V was shortened by 0 bases and J by 4 bases, with 13 bases between the two germline ends. Germline assignment: CDR1 SGHRS and CDR2 YFSETQ. This chain's CDR3 is CASSLAGGQGTEAFF. Written as DNA, the CDR3 is TGCGCCAGCAGCTTGGCCGGGGGGCAGGGCACTGAAGCTTTCTTT.

This rearrangement joins TRBV7-9 to TRBJ1-1; no definite D call. The CDR3 is 12 residues long. V lost 5 bases to trimming and J lost 1 base, with 5 bases between them. Germline CDR1 SEHNR, CDR2 FQNEAQ (reference sequence). The CDR3 is CASSRQNTEAFF. CDR3 bases: TGTGCCAGCAGCCGTCAGAACACTGAAGCTTTCTTT.

V and J are TRBV18 and TRBJ2-1; 9 bases line up with TRBD2. V was pared by 2 bases and J by 4 bases, with 12 bases of the junction left unmatched. Germline CDR1 is KGHSH and CDR2 is LQKENI. CDR3 length: 18 amino acids. The CDR3 region has the DNA TGTGCCAGCTCACCATCCGGGGTAGCGGGAGATGTTTACAATGAGCAGTTCTTC. It translates to CASSPSGVAGDVYNEQFF. The variable domain in full, completed from reference TRBV18 and TRBJ2-1, reads NAGVMQNPRHLVRRRGQEARLRCSPMKGHSHVYWYRQLPEEGLKFMVYLQKENIIDESGMPKERFSAEFPKEGPSILRIQQVVRGDSAAYFCASSPSGVAGDVYNEQFFGPGTRLTVL.

The chain carries TRBV9 and TRBJ1-2, with TRBD1 matching over 9 bases. V lost 2 bases and J lost 6; bases outside the gene matches: 5. Germline V gene lookup returns CDR1 SGDLS and CDR2 YYNGEE. The CDR3 is 14 amino acids. The CDR3 here is CASSVDRGVDGYTF. The CDR3 region has the DNA TGTGCCAGCAGCGTCGACAGGGGGGTTGATGGCTACACCTTC.

The chain is built from TRBV5-6 and TRBJ2-1, with D hard to call. The CDR3 is made up of 17 amino acids. Between the trimmed V and J ends, which lost 6 bases and 12 bases, there was a span of 31 bases. Germline CDR1 reads SGHDT; CDR2 reads YYEEEE. CDR3: CASTSDPPGSSGFGQFF. Here the CDR3 DNA reads TGTGCCAGCACATCAGACCCTCCCGGTAGCTCTGGGTTTGGGCAGTTCTTC.